The rows below give T cell receptor beta chains drawn from one sample of a study of blood T cell repertoires in COVID-19. Produced via immunoSEQ multiplex PCR; TCRdb's table is partial and in-frame only. The profile shows under 450,000 clones, 91% of them singletons. The sample comprised PBMCs or T cells enriched from blood (not recorded which). The receptors stem from a woman in her thirties or forties who had been exposed to COVID-19. Both conserved end residues are part of each CDR3. The order of the fields is CDR3 DNA, CDR3 protein, D gene, clone size, J gene, V gene. D genes are given only for firm matches. The size entry is marked missing in some rows and otherwise reads once, few, many or a size class.

CDR3nt: TGTGCCAGCAGCGCGTCCTCAAGCACAGGGGCCTGGGAGCAGTACTTC
CDR3aa: CASSASSSTGAWEQYF
d_gene: TRBD1
abundance: -
j_gene: TRBJ2-7
v_gene: TRBV7-2

CDR3nt: TGTGCCAGCAGCTTGGGGGGACAGGGGGCAGTGATCTATGGCTACACCTTC
CDR3aa: CASSLGGQGAVIYGYTF
d_gene: TRBD1
abundance: -
j_gene: TRBJ1-2
v_gene: TRBV5-4

CDR3nt: TGTGCCAGCAGGCCCGGTACAGGGGCGTGGGGCTACACCTTC
CDR3aa: CASRPGTGAWGYTF
d_gene: TRBD1
abundance: -
j_gene: TRBJ1-2
v_gene: TRBV27

CDR3nt: TGTGCCAGCAGCTCTAAGACCCATTTAGGGACAGCCTCGGTGAACACTGAAGCTTTCTTT
CDR3aa: CASSSKTHLGTASVNTEAFF
d_gene: TRBD1
abundance: few
j_gene: TRBJ1-1
v_gene: TRBV7-3

CDR3nt: TGTGCCAGCAGCTTAGCAGAACGACTCTCTAATGAGCAGTTCTTC
CDR3aa: CASSLAERLSNEQFF
d_gene: -
abundance: -
j_gene: TRBJ2-1
v_gene: TRBV7-2

CDR3nt: TGCGCCAGCAGCCTACTAGCGGCCGGTTCCTACAATGAGCAGTTCTTC
CDR3aa: CASSLLAAGSYNEQFF
d_gene: TRBD2
abundance: -
j_gene: TRBJ2-1
v_gene: TRBV4-3

CDR3nt: TGTGCCAGCAGGGAACTGGACAGGGGGCTTGGAAACACCATATATTTT
CDR3aa: CASRELDRGLGNTIYF
d_gene: TRBD1
abundance: -
j_gene: TRBJ1-3
v_gene: TRBV2

CDR3nt: TGTGCCAGCAGGAGAAAATTTAGCACAGATACGCAGTATTTT
CDR3aa: CASRRKFSTDTQYF
d_gene: -
abundance: -
j_gene: TRBJ2-3
v_gene: TRBV25-1

CDR3nt: TGTGCCAGCGCTAGACAGGGGACCTACAATGAGCAGTTCTTC
CDR3aa: CASARQGTYNEQFF
d_gene: TRBD1
abundance: -
j_gene: TRBJ2-1
v_gene: TRBV2

CDR3nt: TGTGCCAGCTCACCAATCGGGCAGGGGATGAGCAATCAGCCCCAGCATTTT
CDR3aa: CASSPIGQGMSNQPQHF
d_gene: -
abundance: once
j_gene: TRBJ1-5
v_gene: TRBV18

CDR3nt: TGTGCCAGTACCGGGACAGGCTTTAGCAATCAGCCCCAGCATTTT
CDR3aa: CASTGTGFSNQPQHF
d_gene: TRBD1
abundance: -
j_gene: TRBJ1-5
v_gene: TRBV19

CDR3nt: TGCAGCGAGAAACAGTACCAAGAGACCCAGTACTTC
CDR3aa: CSEKQYQETQYF
d_gene: -
abundance: -
j_gene: TRBJ2-5
v_gene: TRBV29-1

CDR3nt: TGTGCCAGCAGCCAAACAGGTGGCTACACCTTC
CDR3aa: CASSQTGGYTF
d_gene: -
abundance: once
j_gene: TRBJ1-2
v_gene: TRBV14

CDR3nt: TGTGCCTGGAATATTAGGGACAGCCGAGTAATGAACACTGAAGCTTTCTTT
CDR3aa: CAWNIRDSRVMNTEAFF
d_gene: TRBD1
abundance: -
j_gene: TRBJ1-1
v_gene: TRBV30

CDR3nt: TGTGCCAGCAGCGCGAACCCAAGCGAGATCTCCTACGAGCAGTACTTC
CDR3aa: CASSANPSEISYEQYF
d_gene: -
abundance: many
j_gene: TRBJ2-7
v_gene: TRBV5-5

CDR3nt: TGCGCCAGCATCCCACTCACCCTGGGCAGGGATTCATCCGGGGCCAACGTCCTGACTTTC
CDR3aa: CASIPLTLGRDSSGANVLTF
d_gene: -
abundance: -
j_gene: TRBJ2-6
v_gene: TRBV23-1

CDR3nt: TGCGCCAGCAGACAGGGGGACCTTAACTATGGCTACACCTTC
CDR3aa: CASRQGDLNYGYTF
d_gene: TRBD1
abundance: -
j_gene: TRBJ1-2
v_gene: TRBV5-1

CDR3nt: TGTGCCAGCAGCCCGGGACATCTGAACACTGAAGCTTTCTTT
CDR3aa: CASSPGHLNTEAFF
d_gene: -
abundance: -
j_gene: TRBJ1-1
v_gene: TRBV6-4

CDR3nt: TGTGCCAGCACCGGACTAGCGGGAGTGCCGAATGAGCAGTTCTTC
CDR3aa: CASTGLAGVPNEQFF
d_gene: TRBD2
abundance: -
j_gene: TRBJ2-1
v_gene: TRBV7-2

CDR3nt: TGTGCCAGCAGCTTAATATCAGGCCCCGGTGGAGGCTACACCTTC
CDR3aa: CASSLISGPGGGYTF
d_gene: -
abundance: -
j_gene: TRBJ1-2
v_gene: TRBV11-1

CDR3nt: TGTGCCAGCAAGGCGCGCCGGACTAATCAGCCCCAGCATTTT
CDR3aa: CASKARRTNQPQHF
d_gene: -
abundance: -
j_gene: TRBJ1-5
v_gene: TRBV6-5

CDR3nt: TGTGCCAGCAGCCAAGTCCGGACAGGGCGTGTGGAGACCCAGTACTTC
CDR3aa: CASSQVRTGRVETQYF
d_gene: TRBD1
abundance: many
j_gene: TRBJ2-5
v_gene: TRBV14

CDR3nt: TGCGCCAGCAGCTTCAGGGGCGGGAACACTGAAGCTTTCTTT
CDR3aa: CASSFRGGNTEAFF
d_gene: -
abundance: -
j_gene: TRBJ1-1
v_gene: TRBV5-1

CDR3nt: TGTGCCAGCAGCTCAGGGGTGAGCGGGCAGTTCTTC
CDR3aa: CASSSGVSGQFF
d_gene: -
abundance: once
j_gene: TRBJ2-1
v_gene: TRBV7-9

CDR3nt: TGTGCCAGCAGACCAAGACAGGGGAGCTCTGGAAACACCATATATTTT
CDR3aa: CASRPRQGSSGNTIYF
d_gene: TRBD1
abundance: -
j_gene: TRBJ1-3
v_gene: TRBV27

CDR3nt: TGTGCCTGGACTCCCGGACAGGGAAAGCAGCCCCAGCATTTT
CDR3aa: CAWTPGQGKQPQHF
d_gene: TRBD1
abundance: -
j_gene: TRBJ1-5
v_gene: TRBV30

CDR3nt: TGTGCCACCAGGGCAGGGGTGGATAACTATGGCTACACCTTC
CDR3aa: CATRAGVDNYGYTF
d_gene: -
abundance: -
j_gene: TRBJ1-2
v_gene: TRBV15

CDR3nt: TGCAGCGTGGTAAGACAGGGGCGGAGCGAGCAGTACTTC
CDR3aa: CSVVRQGRSEQYF
d_gene: TRBD1
abundance: few
j_gene: TRBJ2-7
v_gene: TRBV29-1

CDR3nt: TGTGCCAGTAGTACCTTTCAGGTGCAGGGTAGAAAGGGCTACACCTTC
CDR3aa: CASSTFQVQGRKGYTF
d_gene: -
abundance: -
j_gene: TRBJ1-2
v_gene: TRBV19

CDR3nt: TGTGCCAGCTCACCCCCATGGACAGGACCCCAAGAGACCCAGTACTTC
CDR3aa: CASSPPWTGPQETQYF
d_gene: TRBD1
abundance: -
j_gene: TRBJ2-5
v_gene: TRBV18

CDR3nt: TGTGCCAGCAGCTTCGGGTCAGGCACAGATACGCAGTATTTT
CDR3aa: CASSFGSGTDTQYF
d_gene: -
abundance: -
j_gene: TRBJ2-3
v_gene: TRBV5-4

CDR3nt: TGCGCCAGCAGCTTGACACCGGGACAGGGGATGGGCTACACCTTC
CDR3aa: CASSLTPGQGMGYTF
d_gene: TRBD1
abundance: -
j_gene: TRBJ1-2
v_gene: TRBV5-1

CDR3nt: TGTGCCAGCAGCTCGCTAGCGGGAGGAACAGATACGCAGTATTTT
CDR3aa: CASSSLAGGTDTQYF
d_gene: TRBD2
abundance: -
j_gene: TRBJ2-3
v_gene: TRBV7-9

CDR3nt: TGTGCCAGCAGCCGAGGGACTAGCGGTAACAATGAGCAGTTCTTC
CDR3aa: CASSRGTSGNNEQFF
d_gene: TRBD2
abundance: -
j_gene: TRBJ2-1
v_gene: TRBV7-3

CDR3nt: TGTGCCAGCAGCCCAGACTCGGGTTGGAATCAGCCCCAGCATTTT
CDR3aa: CASSPDSGWNQPQHF
d_gene: -
abundance: -
j_gene: TRBJ1-5
v_gene: TRBV5-5

CDR3nt: TGTGCCAGCAGCGCGACAGGGGAAGAGACCCAGTACTTC
CDR3aa: CASSATGEETQYF
d_gene: TRBD1
abundance: -
j_gene: TRBJ2-5
v_gene: TRBV9

CDR3nt: TGCGCCAGCAGCTCCGGGACAGGCAACTATGGCTACACCTTC
CDR3aa: CASSSGTGNYGYTF
d_gene: TRBD1
abundance: -
j_gene: TRBJ1-2
v_gene: TRBV10-1

CDR3nt: TGTGCCAGCAGCTTAGGAGGGAATGGCAATCAGCCCCAGCATTTT
CDR3aa: CASSLGGNGNQPQHF
d_gene: -
abundance: -
j_gene: TRBJ1-5
v_gene: TRBV7-9

CDR3nt: TGCGCCAGCAGTATTTTCGGGACTAGCGGTCGCAATGAGCAGTTCTTC
CDR3aa: CASSIFGTSGRNEQFF
d_gene: TRBD2
abundance: -
j_gene: TRBJ2-1
v_gene: TRBV10-2

CDR3nt: TGTGCCAGTAGTGGGTGGGCCGAAGCTTTCTTT
CDR3aa: CASSGWAEAFF
d_gene: -
abundance: once
j_gene: TRBJ1-1
v_gene: TRBV19

CDR3nt: TGTGCCAGCAGCCTGGGGGGTACCGGGAGGCACAACACTGAAGCTTTCTTT
CDR3aa: CASSLGGTGRHNTEAFF
d_gene: -
abundance: -
j_gene: TRBJ1-1
v_gene: TRBV11-3

CDR3nt: TGTGCCAGCAGCTTAGGGACAGGGGTGTTAAGCACTGAAGCTTTCTTT
CDR3aa: CASSLGTGVLSTEAFF
d_gene: TRBD1
abundance: -
j_gene: TRBJ1-1
v_gene: TRBV7-9

CDR3nt: TGTGCCTGGAGTGCCGGGGTTAATCAGCCCCAGCATTTT
CDR3aa: CAWSAGVNQPQHF
d_gene: -
abundance: -
j_gene: TRBJ1-5
v_gene: TRBV30

CDR3nt: TGTGCCAGTAGTCCAAGTCCGGGGAACACTGAAGCTTTCTTT
CDR3aa: CASSPSPGNTEAFF
d_gene: -
abundance: -
j_gene: TRBJ1-1
v_gene: TRBV19

CDR3nt: TGTGCCAGCAGTTACTCGAGGAGCTCCTATAATTCACCCCTCCACTTT
CDR3aa: CASSYSRSSYNSPLHF
d_gene: -
abundance: -
j_gene: TRBJ1-6
v_gene: TRBV6-5